This TCR beta chain is drawn from a study of cytomegalovirus exposure and HLA in healthy donors. General observations from the study: Some V segments could not be told apart, so they were left out, TRBV6-2 and TRBV6-3 among them.

Turning to this clone: Antigen unknown.

This CDR3 region has 14 residues. The germline CDR1 and CDR2 sequences are SGHNT and YENEEA. Trimming took 1 base from V and 2 from J, leaving 6 bases between them. PCR employed 60 Vbeta and 13 Jbeta primers. Data came from immunoSEQ multiplex PCR; TCRdb stores just in-frame clones and leaves some out. The sample lists about 170,000 clones, about 85% occurring once. The sample was PBMCs. V is TRBV11-3 and J is TRBJ2-1; D is unresolved. This receptor was taken from a man aged 30 to 39 in good health and CMV-seropositive. For the CDR3, the DNA is TGTGCCAGCAGCTTAGGTTCAGCCTACAATGAGCAGTTCTTC. It translates to CASSLGSAYNEQFF.